This TCR beta chain appears in the sequencing data of a study of spatial heterogeneity in lung cancer. Study background: There were consistently more beta-chain sequences detected than alpha-chain sequences.

This clonotype showed up just a few times. Time point of the sample: sample taken at primary tumor resection. Whole RNA, which was extracted from tumor, nontumor lung tissue or frozen PBMC, was sequenced without any cell sorting. Samples came from some 73 TRACERx patients with untreated early-stage lung cancer. Trimming took 6 bases from V and 7 from J, leaving 11 bases between them. Germline values: CDR1 SGHDT, CDR2 YYEEEE. The CDR3 length is 12 residues. TCRdb re-derived calls from the 5' RACE reads in MiXCR, one entry per CDR3 protein. The repertoire holds approximately 44,000 distinct CDR3 sequences, with 12% as singletons.

The clonotype was recovered from a female donor with early-stage non-small cell lung cancer. The sequencing here drew on PBMCs, taken at surgery. The gene calls are TRBV5-6 and TRBJ2-1; no reliable D call. For the CDR3, the DNA is TGTGCCAGCAACAGAATGTGGAATGAGCAGTTCTTC. It yields the protein CASNRMWNEQFF.